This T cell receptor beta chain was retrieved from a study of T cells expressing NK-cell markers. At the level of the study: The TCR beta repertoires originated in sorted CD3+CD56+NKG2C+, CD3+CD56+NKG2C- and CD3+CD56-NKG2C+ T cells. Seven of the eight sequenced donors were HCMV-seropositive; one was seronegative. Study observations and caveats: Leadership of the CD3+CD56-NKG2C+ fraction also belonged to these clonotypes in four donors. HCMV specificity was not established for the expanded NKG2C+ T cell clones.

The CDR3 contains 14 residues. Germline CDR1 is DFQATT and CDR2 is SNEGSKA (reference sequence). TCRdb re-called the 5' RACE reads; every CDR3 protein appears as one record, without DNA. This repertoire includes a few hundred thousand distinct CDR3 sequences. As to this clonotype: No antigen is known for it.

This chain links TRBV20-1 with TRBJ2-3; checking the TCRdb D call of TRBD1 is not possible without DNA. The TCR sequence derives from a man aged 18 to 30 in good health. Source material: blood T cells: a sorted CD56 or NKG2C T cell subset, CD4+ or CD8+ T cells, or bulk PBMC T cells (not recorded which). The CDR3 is CSAPGEGVPDTQYF.